The 9 T cell receptor beta chains given below trace back to one sample, sequenced in a study of T cells in Graves' hyperthyroidism and ophthalmopathy. Amplified TCR beta CDR3 regions came from RNA transcripts. TCR CDR3 regions were first amplified by RT-PCR with HTBI primers. TCRdb independently ran MiXCR on the multiplex PCR reads; one entry per CDR3 protein. The sample holds about 500,000 distinct CDR3 sequences, 16% seen once. The sample taken for sequencing was blood. Receptors were obtained from a woman aged 18-30 years with Graves' hyperthyroidism.

The rearrangement links TRBV7-3 to TRBJ2-2, with TRBD2 matching 10 bases. CDR3 length: 16 amino acids. Germline V gives CDR1 SGHTA, CDR2 FQGTGA. The V gene end was trimmed by 4 bases and the J gene end by 6 bases; junction bases not matched to a gene: 8. CDR3 region: CASSSPAGGLPGELFF. The CDR3 DNA follows: TGTGCCAGCAGCTCCCCAGCGGGGGGGCTCCCCGGGGAGCTGTTTTTT. Full variable domain (missing parts from reference TRBV7-3 and TRBJ2-2): GAGVSQTPSNKVTEKGKYVELRCDPISGHTALYWYRQSLGQGPEFLIYFQGTGAADDSGLPNDRFFAVRPEGSVSTLKIQRTERGDSAVYLCASSSPAGGLPGELFFGEGSRLTVL.

In its sample, this clonotype was seen a few times. CDR3 in DNA: TGCAGTGCCAGACAAGCGGGGACCGATCAGCCCCAGCATTTT. It specifies CSARQAGTDQPQHF. The chain employs TRBV20-1 and TRBJ1-5; D is possibly TRBD1 (5 bases). The CDR3 runs 14 residues. Trimming took 6 bases from V and 5 from J, leaving 17 bases between them. CDR1 is DFQATT and CDR2 is SNEGSKA in the germline V gene (reference sequence).

This clonotype was seen many times. The V gene is TRBV7-2, the J gene TRBJ1-1, with D unclear. Trimming stripped 2 bases from V and 4 bases from J, with 11 bases between. In germline, CDR1 is SGHTA, CDR2 FQGNSA. The CDR3 sequence is 14 residues long. CDR3 DNA: TGTGCCAGCAGCTTACGGGAGGGAGGCACTGAAGCTTTCTTT. Protein sequence: CASSLREGGTEAFF.

The chain combines TRBV7-9 with TRBJ2-3, with 8 bases aligning to TRBD2. CDR1 and CDR2 from the germline V gene are SEHNR and FQNEAQ (reference sequence). V shed 5 bases, J shed 2 bases, and the junction held 12 bases outside the gene matches. This CDR3 spans 17 amino acids. The CDR3 DNA follows: TGTGCCAGCAGCCGGGGGGGCGGGGCCAAATACACAGATACGCAGTATTTT. The encoded protein is CASSRGGGAKYTDTQYF.

The V call is TRBV6-8, the J call TRBJ1-2; 9 nucleotides align to TRBD1. This CDR3 contains 14 residues. Germline V gene data show CDR1 as MNHGY and CDR2 as SAAAGT. V lost 6 bases and J lost 1; bases outside the gene matches: 3. The CDR3 DNA follows: TGTGCCAGCAGGGGACAGGGCTTTAACTATGGCTACACCTTC. It yields the protein CASRGQGFNYGYTF.

This clonotype was counted ten times or more. V gene TRBV5-1 combines with J gene TRBJ2-1; tentatively, D is TRBD2 (6 bases). CDR1 is SGHRS and CDR2 is YFSETQ in the germline V gene. The CDR3 totals 16 residues. The V end was cut by 4 bases, the J end by 4 bases, with 18 bases between. The CDR3 is CASSLTGLALYNEQFF. The CDR3 DNA is TGCGCCAGCAGCCTAACGGGACTTGCCCTTTACAATGAGCAGTTCTTC.

As regards this clonotype: A much larger clone sits a single nucleotide away, making a read error possible. The V call is TRBV2, the J call TRBJ1-1; no reliable D call. V was cut by 4 bases and J by 0 bases, with 9 bases left in between. The germline V gene has CDR1 SNHLY and CDR2 FYNNEI. This CDR3 is built from 14 residues. The CDR3 DNA sequence: TGTGCCAGCAGTGGGATCGGTATGAACACTGAAGCTTTCTTT. Its protein product is CASSGIGMNTEAFF.

This clonotype was picked up many times. The J gene is TRBJ2-5, the V gene TRBV12-3 or TRBV12-4; D not resolved. The CDR3 totals 14 residues. V was shortened by 6 bases and J by 5 bases, with 16 bases between the two germline ends. The CDR3 spells CASRSSWLPETQYF. CDR3 DNA: TGTGCCAGCAGATCCTCTTGGCTCCCCGAGACCCAGTACTTC.

In DNA, the CDR3 is TGTGCCAGCAGCTTAGGGCTCAGCGCCCTTCGCTCCTACAATGAGCAGTTCTTC. Its protein product is CASSLGLSALRSYNEQFF. This chain uses TRBV7-9 with TRBJ2-1; the D is unclear. This CDR3 has 18 residues. Germline CDR1 SEHNR, CDR2 FQNEAQ (reference sequence). V shed 1 base and J shed 0 bases, with 16 bases lying between them.